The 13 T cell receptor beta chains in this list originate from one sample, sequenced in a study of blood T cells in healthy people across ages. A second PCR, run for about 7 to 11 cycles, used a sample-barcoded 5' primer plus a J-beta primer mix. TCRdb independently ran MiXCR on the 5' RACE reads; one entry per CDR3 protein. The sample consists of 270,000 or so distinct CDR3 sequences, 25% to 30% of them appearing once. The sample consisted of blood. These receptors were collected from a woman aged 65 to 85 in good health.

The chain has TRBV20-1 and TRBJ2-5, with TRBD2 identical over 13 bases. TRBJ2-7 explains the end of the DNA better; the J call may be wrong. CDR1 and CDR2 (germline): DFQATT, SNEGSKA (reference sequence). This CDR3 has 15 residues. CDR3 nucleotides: TGCAGTGCATGGACTAGCGGGAGTTGGGTGGCCGAGCAGTACTTC. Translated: CSAWTSGSWVAEQYF.

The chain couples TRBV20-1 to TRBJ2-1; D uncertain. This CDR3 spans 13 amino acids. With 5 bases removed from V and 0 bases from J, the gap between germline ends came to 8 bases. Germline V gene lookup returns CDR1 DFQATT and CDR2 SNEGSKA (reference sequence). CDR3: CSARKSSYNEQFF. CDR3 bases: TGCAGTGCTCGGAAGAGCTCCTACAATGAGCAGTTCTTC.

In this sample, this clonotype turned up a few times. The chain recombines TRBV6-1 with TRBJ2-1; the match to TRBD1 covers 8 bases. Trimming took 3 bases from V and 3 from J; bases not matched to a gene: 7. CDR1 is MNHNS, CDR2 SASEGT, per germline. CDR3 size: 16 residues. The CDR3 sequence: CASSDWAGGVYNEQFF. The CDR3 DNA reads TGTGCCAGCAGTGACTGGGCAGGGGGCGTCTACAATGAGCAGTTCTTC.

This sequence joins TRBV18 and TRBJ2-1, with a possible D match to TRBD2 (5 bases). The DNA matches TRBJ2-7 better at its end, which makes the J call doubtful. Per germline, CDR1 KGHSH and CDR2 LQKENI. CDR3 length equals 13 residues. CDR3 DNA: TGTGCCAGCTCGTCTCACGGGGTACGCGAGCAGTACTTC. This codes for CASSSHGVREQYF.

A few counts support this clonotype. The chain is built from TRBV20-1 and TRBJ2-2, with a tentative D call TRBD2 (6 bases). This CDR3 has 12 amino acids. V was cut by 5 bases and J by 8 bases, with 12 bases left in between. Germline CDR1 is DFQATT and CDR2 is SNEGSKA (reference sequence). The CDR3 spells CSAREPQGELFF. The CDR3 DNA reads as TGCAGTGCTCGGGAGCCCCAGGGGGAGCTGTTTTTT.

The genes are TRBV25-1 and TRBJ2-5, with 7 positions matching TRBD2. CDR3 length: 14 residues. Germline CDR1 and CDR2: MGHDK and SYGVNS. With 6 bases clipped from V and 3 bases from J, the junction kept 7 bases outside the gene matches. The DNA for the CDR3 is TGTGCCAGCAGATCGACTAGCTGGGAAGAGACCCAGTACTTC. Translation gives CASRSTSWEETQYF.

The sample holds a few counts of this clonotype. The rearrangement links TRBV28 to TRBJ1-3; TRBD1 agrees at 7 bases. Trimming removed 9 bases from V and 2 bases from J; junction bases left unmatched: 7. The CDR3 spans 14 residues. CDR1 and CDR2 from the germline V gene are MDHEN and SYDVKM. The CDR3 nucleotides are TGTGCCAGTGGCGGGGGGACAGCTGGAAACACCATATATTTT. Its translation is CASGGGTAGNTIYF.

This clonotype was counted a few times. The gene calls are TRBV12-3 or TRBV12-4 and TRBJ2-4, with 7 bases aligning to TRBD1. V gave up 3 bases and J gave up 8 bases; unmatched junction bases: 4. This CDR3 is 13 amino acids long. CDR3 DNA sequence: TGTGCCAGCAGTTTTAAGGGGGCTGACATTCAGTACTTC. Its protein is CASSFKGADIQYF.

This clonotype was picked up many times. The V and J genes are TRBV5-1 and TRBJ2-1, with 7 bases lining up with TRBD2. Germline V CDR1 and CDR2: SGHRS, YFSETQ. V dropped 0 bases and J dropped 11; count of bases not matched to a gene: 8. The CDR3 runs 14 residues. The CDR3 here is CASSLGPGTIQQFF. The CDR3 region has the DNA TGCGCCAGCAGCTTGGGGCCGGGGACTATTCAGCAGTTCTTC. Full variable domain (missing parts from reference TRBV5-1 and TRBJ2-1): KAGVTQTPRYLIKTRGQQVTLSCSPISGHRSVSWYQQTPGQGLQFLFEYFSETQRNKGNFPGRFSGRQFSNSRSEMNVSTLELGDSALYLCASSLGPGTIQQFFGPGTRLTVL.

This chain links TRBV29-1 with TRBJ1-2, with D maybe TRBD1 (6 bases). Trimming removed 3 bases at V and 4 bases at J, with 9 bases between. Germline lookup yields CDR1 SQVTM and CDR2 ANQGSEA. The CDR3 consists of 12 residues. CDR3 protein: CSVEARGYGYTF. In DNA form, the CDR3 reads TGCAGCGTTGAGGCCAGGGGCTATGGCTACACCTTC.

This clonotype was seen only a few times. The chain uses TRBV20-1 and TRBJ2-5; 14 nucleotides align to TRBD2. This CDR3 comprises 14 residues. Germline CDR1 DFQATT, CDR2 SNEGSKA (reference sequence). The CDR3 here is CSWTGTSGRETQYF. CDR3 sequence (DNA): TGCAGCTGGACCGGGACTAGCGGGAGAGAGACCCAGTACTTC.

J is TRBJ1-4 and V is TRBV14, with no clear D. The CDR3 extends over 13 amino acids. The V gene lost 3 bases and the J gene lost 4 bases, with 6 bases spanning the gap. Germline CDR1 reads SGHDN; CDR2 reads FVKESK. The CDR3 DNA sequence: TGTGCCAGCAGCCAGAAGGTTAATGAAAAACTGTTTTTT. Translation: CASSQKVNEKLFF. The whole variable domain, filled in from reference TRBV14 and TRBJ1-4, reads EAGVTQFPSHSVIEKGQTVTLRCDPISGHDNLYWYRRVMGKEIKFLLHFVKESKQDESGMPNNRFLAERTGGTYSTLKVQPAELEDSGVYFCASSQKVNEKLFFGSGTQLSVL.

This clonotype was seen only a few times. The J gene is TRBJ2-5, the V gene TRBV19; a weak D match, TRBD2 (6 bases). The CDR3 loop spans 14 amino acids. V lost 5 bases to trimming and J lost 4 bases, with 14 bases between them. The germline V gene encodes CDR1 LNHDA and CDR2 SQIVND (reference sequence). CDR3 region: CASSPGTVLETQYF. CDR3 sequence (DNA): TGTGCCAGTAGTCCCGGGACTGTCCTAGAGACCCAGTACTTC.